The 3 T cell receptor beta chains presented below share a single source sample, sequenced in a study of ipilimumab plus nivolumab after autologous stem cell transplantation. Libraries were prepared by immunoSEQ multiplex PCR; TCRdb keeps only in-frame clonotypes and omits some of them. The data contain 84,000 or so clones, around 80% of them singletons. The sample in question was PBMCs, obtained in a trial of ipilimumab plus nivolumab as post-transplant consolidation. The receptors were gathered from a male donor with diffuse large B-cell lymphoma.

The chain carries TRBV19 and TRBJ1-5; D is unclear. V lost 3 bases to trimming and J lost 6 bases, with 12 bases between them. Germline CDR1 is LNHDA and CDR2 is SQIVND (reference sequence). The CDR3 sequence is 14 residues long. This CDR3 is CASSMVGSSQPQHF. CDR3 coding DNA: TGTGCCAGTAGTATGGTGGGGAGTAGTCAGCCCCAGCATTTT. The whole variable domain, remainder taken from reference TRBV19 and TRBJ1-5, is DGGITQSPKYLFRKEGQNVTLSCEQNLNHDAMYWYRQDPGQGLRLIYYSQIVNDFQKGDIAEGYSVSREKKESFPLTVTSAQKNPTAFYLCASSMVGSSQPQHFGDGTRLSIL.

This rearrangement joins TRBV30 to TRBJ2-3; 7 nucleotides line up with TRBD1. CDR1 is GTSNPN, CDR2 SVGIG, per germline (reference sequence). V lost 8 bases, J lost 5 bases, and 13 bases stayed unmatched. The CDR3 is 14 residues long. CDR3 nucleotides: TGTGCCGGCTCCCCGGGGACAGCCGGAGATACGCAGTATTTT. It specifies CAGSPGTAGDTQYF.

This clone was seen many times. The V call is TRBV7-8, the J call TRBJ2-5; 9 nucleotides align to TRBD2. The V gene end was trimmed by 7 bases and the J gene end by 4 bases; junction bases not matched to a gene: 10. Per germline, CDR1 SGHVS and CDR2 FQNEAQ. This CDR3 comprises 15 residues. CDR3: CASTPLGGGGETQYF. The CDR3 DNA sequence: TGTGCCAGCACCCCTCTGGGCGGGGGGGGAGAGACCCAGTACTTC. The complete variable domain, with remaining parts taken from reference TRBV7-8 and TRBJ2-5, reads GAGVSQSPRYKVAKRGQDVALRCDPISGHVSLFWYQQALGQGPEFLTYFQNEAQLDKSGLPSDRFFAERPEGSVSTLKIQRTQQEDSAVYLCASTPLGGGGETQYFGPGTRLLVL.